This passage covers 3 T cell receptor beta chains from one sample sequenced in a study of T-cell reconstitution after alpha-beta-depleted transplantation in children (dated by TCRdb to 2015 to 2016). According to the study, the label for this sample's treatment or condition signals: allogeneic hematopoietic cell transplantation with graft depleted of TCRalphabeta T cells and CD19 B cells. The library was built by means of PCR. TCRdb names Illumina HiSeq 2500 as the instrument used. To normalize quantification of the TCRbeta repertoire, the TCR libraries were built with molecular barcoding that relied on unique molecular identifiers. The raw public reads went through TCRdb reprocessing: fastp at Q25, MiXCR clone calling, in-frame beta chains kept. Rows merge per CDR3 protein into single entries with the most common DNA and genes. Present in this sample are about a million distinct CDR3 sequences, about 29% of which were seen just once. Of the sample, around 30% falls within the top ten clones.

Source: PBMCs, mostly from graft donor cells, taken 360 days after TCRalphabeta/CD19-depleted stem cell transplant. All receptors come from a boy in the first two years of life who had a stem cell transplant for SCID, so the T cells may come from the graft donor.

The genes are TRBV12-3 or TRBV12-4 and TRBJ1-1; D gene ambiguous. V was trimmed by 2 bases and J by 1 base, leaving 11 bases between them. This CDR3 has 15 amino acids. The CDR3 region is CASSLMAEKNTEAFF. As DNA, the CDR3 is TGTGCCAGCAGTTTAATGGCTGAGAAGAACACTGAAGCTTTCTTT.

J is TRBJ2-1 and V is TRBV19; D remains ambiguous. This CDR3 region has 13 residues. Per germline, CDR1 LNHDA and CDR2 SQIVND (reference sequence). Trimming pared 3 bases from V and 6 bases from J, leaving 9 bases between. The CDR3 loop reads CASSMVRGNEQFF. Written as DNA, the CDR3 is TGTGCCAGTAGTATGGTGCGAGGCAATGAGCAGTTCTTC.

This clonotype was detected a few times. The chain has TRBV12-3 or TRBV12-4 and TRBJ1-4, with TRBD1 as a possible D gene (5 bases). There are 13 residues in the CDR3. V lost 7 bases, J lost 6 bases, and 12 bases lay in between. The CDR3 nucleotides read TGTGCCAGCATGAGAACAGGTGATGAAAAACTGTTTTTT. As protein: CASMRTGDEKLFF.